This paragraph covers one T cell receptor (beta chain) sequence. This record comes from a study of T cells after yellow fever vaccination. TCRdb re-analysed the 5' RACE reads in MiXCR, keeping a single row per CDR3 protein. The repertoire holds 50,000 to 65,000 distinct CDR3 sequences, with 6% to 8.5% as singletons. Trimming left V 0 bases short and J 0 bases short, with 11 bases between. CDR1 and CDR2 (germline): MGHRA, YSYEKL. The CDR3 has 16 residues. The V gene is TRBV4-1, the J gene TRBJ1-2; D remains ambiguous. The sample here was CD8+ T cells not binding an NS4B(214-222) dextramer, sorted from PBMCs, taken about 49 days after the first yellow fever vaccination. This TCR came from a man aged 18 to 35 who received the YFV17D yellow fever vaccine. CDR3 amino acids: CASSQDPLETNYGYTF. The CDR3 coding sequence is TGCGCCAGCAGCCAAGATCCCCTGGAAACTAACTATGGCTACACCTTC.